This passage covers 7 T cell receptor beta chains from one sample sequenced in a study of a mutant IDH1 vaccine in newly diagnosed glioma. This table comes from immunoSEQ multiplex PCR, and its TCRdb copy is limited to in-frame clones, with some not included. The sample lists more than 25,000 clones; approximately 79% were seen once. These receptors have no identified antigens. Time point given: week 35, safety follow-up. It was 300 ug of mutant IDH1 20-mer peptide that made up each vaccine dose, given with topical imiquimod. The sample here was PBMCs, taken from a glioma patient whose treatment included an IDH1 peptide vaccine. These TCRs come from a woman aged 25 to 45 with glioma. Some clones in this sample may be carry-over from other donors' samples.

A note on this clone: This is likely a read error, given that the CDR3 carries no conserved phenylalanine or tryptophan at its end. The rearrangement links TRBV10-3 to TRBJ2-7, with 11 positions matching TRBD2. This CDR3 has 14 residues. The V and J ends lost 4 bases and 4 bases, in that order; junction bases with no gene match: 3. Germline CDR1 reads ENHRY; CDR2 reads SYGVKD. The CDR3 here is CAISVAGGPYEQYL. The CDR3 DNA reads TGTGCCATCAGTGTAGCGGGAGGGCCGTACGAGCAGTACCTC.

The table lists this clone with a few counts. CDR3 sequence: CASSPQGTGNQPQHF. The CDR3 bases are TGCGCCAGCAGCCCCCAAGGGACAGGGAACCAGCCCCAGCATTTT. This chain joins TRBV5-1 and TRBJ1-5, with TRBD1 identical over 9 bases. V trimming: 4 bases; J trimming: 7 bases; junction bases outside the gene matches: 9. The CDR3 has 15 residues. Germline-derived CDR1 and CDR2 are SGHRS and YFSETQ.

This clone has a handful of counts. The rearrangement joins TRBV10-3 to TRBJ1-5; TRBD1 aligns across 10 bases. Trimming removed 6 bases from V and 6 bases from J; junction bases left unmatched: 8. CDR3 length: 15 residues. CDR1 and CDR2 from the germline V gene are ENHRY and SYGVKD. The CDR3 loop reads CAISLGQGVGQPQHF. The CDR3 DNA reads TGTGCCATCAGCCTTGGACAGGGGGTCGGTCAGCCCCAGCATTTT.

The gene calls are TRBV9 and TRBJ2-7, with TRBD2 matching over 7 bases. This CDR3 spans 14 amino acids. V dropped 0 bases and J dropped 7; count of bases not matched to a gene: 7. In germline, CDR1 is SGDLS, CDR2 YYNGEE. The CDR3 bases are TGTGCCAGCAGCGTAGACCAGGCTAGCGGAGAGCAGTACTTC. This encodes CASSVDQASGEQYF.

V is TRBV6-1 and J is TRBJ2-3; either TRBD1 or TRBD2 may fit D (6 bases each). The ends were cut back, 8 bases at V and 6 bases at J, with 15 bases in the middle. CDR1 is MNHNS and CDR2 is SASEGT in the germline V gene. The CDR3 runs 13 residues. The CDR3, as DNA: TGTGCCAGCCTGATGGGGGGCGGCGATACGCAGTATTTT. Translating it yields CASLMGGGDTQYF.

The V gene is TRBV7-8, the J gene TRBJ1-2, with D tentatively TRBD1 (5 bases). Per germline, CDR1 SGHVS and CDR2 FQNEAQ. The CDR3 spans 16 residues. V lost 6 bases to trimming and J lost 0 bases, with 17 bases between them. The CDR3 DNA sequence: TGTGCCAGCAGTCGGGAGGGGCGGGGTTCTAACTATGGCTACACCTTC. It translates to CASSREGRGSNYGYTF.

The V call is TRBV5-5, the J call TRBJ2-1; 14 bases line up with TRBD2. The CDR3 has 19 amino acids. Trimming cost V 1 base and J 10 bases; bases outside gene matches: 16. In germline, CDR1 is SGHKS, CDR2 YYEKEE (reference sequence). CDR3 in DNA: TGTGCCAGCAGCTTGTTCTTTATGGGTGGAGGGACTAGCGGGGGAGAGCAGTTCTTC. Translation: CASSLFFMGGGTSGGEQFF. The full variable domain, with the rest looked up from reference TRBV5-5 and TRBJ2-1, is DAGVTQSPTHLIKTRGQQVTLRCSPISGHKSVSWYQQVLGQGPQFIFQYYEKEERGRGNFPDRFSARQFPNYSSELNVNALLLGDSALYLCASSLFFMGGGTSGGEQFFGPGTRLTVL.